The 31 T cell receptor beta chains reported below all come from one sample, sequenced in a study of blood T cell repertoires in COVID-19. Here immunoSEQ multiplex PCR was the method, and the copy in TCRdb shows in-frame clones only, minus some. Altogether about 210,000 clones are present, approximately 89% being singletons, with the ten largest covering roughly 5%. The sample consisted of peripheral blood. These TCRs come from a middle-aged woman with acute or convalescent COVID-19.

The V gene is TRBV6-1, the J gene TRBJ1-2, with D perhaps matching TRBD1 (6 bases). Germline CDR1 is MNHNS and CDR2 is SASEGT. CDR3 length equals 15 residues. With 0 bases removed from V and 8 bases from J, the gap between germline ends came to 16 bases. CDR3 DNA sequence: TGTGCCAGCAGTGAAGCCTCCATGGGGGCTGGGGGCTACACCTTC. Translated: CASSEASMGAGGYTF.

The chain couples TRBV4-2 to TRBJ2-3; 9 bases agree with TRBD2. CDR3 length: 17 amino acids. V lost 0 bases to trimming and J lost 4 bases; unmatched junction nucleotides: 8. Germline CDR1 and CDR2: LGHNA and YNFKEQ. CDR3 DNA sequence: TGTGCCAGCAGCCAAGATATTCCGGGACTAGCATCAGATACGCAGTATTTT. This sequence encodes CASSQDIPGLASDTQYF.

The V gene is TRBV19, the J gene TRBJ2-3, with 10 bases identical to TRBD2. The V segment lost 10 bases and the J segment 2 bases; nucleotides outside the gene matches: 12. Germline lookup yields CDR1 LNHDA and CDR2 SQIVND (reference sequence). The CDR3 length is 16 residues. In DNA form, the CDR3 reads TGTGCCACCTCGGGGGTAGCGGGGGGACCCACAGATACGCAGTATTTT. Amino acid sequence: CATSGVAGGPTDTQYF.

This clone has ten or more counts. CDR3: CAWSVRTGSPLHF. The CDR3 bases are TGTGCCTGGAGTGTACGTACAGGTTCACCCCTCCACTTT. V is TRBV30 and J is TRBJ1-6; tentatively, D is TRBD1 (5 bases). Germline V lookup: CDR1 GTSNPN, CDR2 SVGIG (reference sequence). This CDR3 comprises 13 residues. Trimming removed 0 bases at V and 9 bases at J, with 9 bases between.

A remark on this clone: This CDR3 is also generated by other DNA sequences in the sample. This chain links TRBV9 with TRBJ2-6; 12 bases are a match to TRBD1. The germline CDR1 and CDR2 sequences are SGDLS and YYNGEE. This CDR3 contains 22 residues. V trimming: 0 bases; J trimming: 1 base; junction bases outside the gene matches: 14. CDR3 sequence: CASSVAGGFGDRGRSGANVLTF. In DNA form, the CDR3 reads TGTGCCAGCAGCGTAGCTGGGGGGTTTGGGGACAGGGGGCGTTCTGGGGCCAACGTCCTGACTTTC.

The V gene is TRBV19, the J gene TRBJ1-5, with TRBD1 matching over 8 bases. This CDR3 contains 15 residues. The J segment lost 0 bases and the V segment lost 7 bases, leaving 5 bases of the junction unmatched. CDR1 and CDR2 from the germline V gene are LNHDA and SQIVND (reference sequence). The CDR3 DNA sequence: TGTGCCAGTACTGGGACAGGCTATAGCAATCAGCCCCAGCATTTT. Residues: CASTGTGYSNQPQHF.

The chain has TRBV20-1 and TRBJ2-1, with TRBD2 as a possible D gene (5 bases). The CDR3 spans 11 residues. Germline V gene sequence: CDR1 DFQATT, CDR2 SNEGSKA (reference sequence). Trimming took off 5 bases at V and 9 bases at J, with 11 bases between the two ends. DNA for the CDR3: TGCAGTGCTTCGTCTGGGAGTGAGCAGTTCTTC. It is translated as CSASSGSEQFF.

The V gene is TRBV4-2, the J gene TRBJ2-5, with 13 bases matching TRBD2. V lost 3 bases and J lost 9; bases outside the gene matches: 4. Germline CDR1 reads LGHNA; CDR2 reads YNFKEQ. This CDR3 has 14 amino acids. DNA of the CDR3: TGTGCCAGCAGCCAGGGACTAGCGGGGAAGGCCCAGTACTTC. It codes for CASSQGLAGKAQYF.

V and J are TRBV6-5 and TRBJ1-5, with 9 bases aligning to TRBD1. The trim removed 6 bases at V and 6 bases at J, leaving 6 bases unmatched. From germline, CDR1 is MNHEY and CDR2 SVGAGI. The CDR3 spans 14 residues. The DNA of the CDR3 is TGTGCCAGCAGCCACAGGGGGCAGGCTCAGCCCCAGCATTTT. It specifies CASSHRGQAQPQHF.

V is TRBV5-1 and J is TRBJ1-2; D unresolved. This CDR3 is 16 amino acids long. Germline values: CDR1 SGHRS, CDR2 YFSETQ. The V end was cut by 0 bases, the J end by 0 bases, with 12 bases between. DNA for the CDR3: TGCGCCAGCAGCTTGGTACCGGTTCGAGCTAACTATGGCTACACCTTC. This gives the protein CASSLVPVRANYGYTF.

V gene TRBV9 combines with J gene TRBJ1-1; maybe TRBD1 (5 bases). This CDR3 has 12 residues. Germline V gene lookup returns CDR1 SGDLS and CDR2 YYNGEE. Trimming took off 2 bases at V and 10 bases at J, with 12 bases between the two ends. Here the CDR3 DNA reads TGTGCCAGCAGCGTCGGGACTGACCGAGCTTTCTTT. Translated, it gives CASSVGTDRAFF.

V usage is TRBV7-9 and J usage is TRBJ1-2, with TRBD1 as a possible D gene (5 bases). CDR1 is SEHNR and CDR2 is FQNEAQ in the germline V gene (reference sequence). CDR3 length: 16 residues. With 0 bases removed from V and 6 bases from J, the gap between germline ends came to 17 bases. The CDR3 DNA reads TGTGCCAGCAGCTTAGCGCGGGGGGAAGCTAAGGATGGCTACACCTTC. As protein: CASSLARGEAKDGYTF.

This clone was seen once. A read error may produce the germline difference seen at one junction end. The chain couples TRBV7-2 to TRBJ1-1; D gene unclear. The CDR3 is 15 amino acids. The germline V gene encodes CDR1 SGHTA and CDR2 FQGNSA. The CDR3 here is CASSFPIGANNEAFF. The DNA of the CDR3 is TGTGCCAGCAGTTTTCCGATCGGAGCGAACAATGAAGCTTTCTTT.

The DNA for the CDR3 is TGTGCATCGGAGGGGTTGTACACTGAAGCTTTCTTT. It yields the protein CASEGLYTEAFF. The chain combines TRBV19 with TRBJ1-1; tentative D call: TRBD1 (5 bases). The CDR3 totals 12 residues. The V gene's germline CDR1 is LNHDA and CDR2 SQIVND (reference sequence).

The genes are TRBV30 and TRBJ2-7, with TRBD1 matching over 8 bases. Trimming removed 0 bases from V and 13 bases from J; junction bases left unmatched: 5. The CDR3 runs 11 residues. The germline V gene encodes CDR1 GTSNPN and CDR2 SVGIG (reference sequence). This chain's CDR3 is CAWSVGQGLYV. Written as DNA, the CDR3 is TGTGCCTGGAGTGTAGGACAGGGCCTATACGTC.

The chain combines TRBV3-1 (or the pseudogene TRBV3-2) with TRBJ1-3, with D possibly TRBD1 on 5 matching bases. V dropped 0 bases and J dropped 2 bases, with 14 bases sitting between them. CDR1 and CDR2 from the germline V gene are LGHDT and YNNKEL (reference sequence). This CDR3 is 17 amino acids long. Written as DNA, the CDR3 is TGTGCCAGCAGCCAAGATATCGGGGGGAACACTGGAAACACCATATATTTT. It yields the protein CASSQDIGGNTGNTIYF.

V is TRBV2 and J is TRBJ2-2; D is perhaps TRBD2 (5 bases). Looked up from germline, CDR1 is SNHLY and CDR2 is FYNNEI. This CDR3 is 14 amino acids long. The V gene lost 8 bases and the J gene lost 4 bases, with 14 bases spanning the gap. In DNA form, the CDR3 reads TGTGCCAGCGCTTTAGCGTGGGGCACCGGGGAGCTGTTTTTT. It encodes CASALAWGTGELFF.

V usage is TRBV6-5 and J usage is TRBJ2-7, with 9 bases that match TRBD2. CDR1 and CDR2 from the germline V gene are MNHEY and SVGAGI. Trimming at V came to 10 bases and at J to 0 bases, leaving 7 bases not matched to a gene. CDR3 length: 14 amino acids. The chain's CDR3 is CATRASGISYEQYV. CDR3 in DNA: TGTGCCACCCGGGCTAGCGGGATCTCCTACGAGCAGTACGTC.

DNA for the CDR3: TGTGCCAGCTCACCCACAGCCCGAGCTACAGGGAGCACTGAAGCTTTCTTT. Amino acid sequence: CASSPTARATGSTEAFF. The genes are TRBV18 and TRBJ1-1, with D possibly matching TRBD1 (6 bases). The V end lost 3 bases, the J end lost 4 bases, and 21 bases lay between the germline ends. The CDR3 extends over 17 amino acids. Per the germline V gene, CDR1 is KGHSH and CDR2 is LQKENI. The variable domain in full, completed from reference TRBV18 and TRBJ1-1, reads NAGVMQNPRHLVRRRGQEARLRCSPMKGHSHVYWYRQLPEEGLKFMVYLQKENIIDESGMPKERFSAEFPKEGPSILRIQQVVRGDSAAYFCASSPTARATGSTEAFFGQGTRLTVV.

A note on this clone: The sample contains more than one DNA sequence encoding this CDR3. The chain carries TRBV4-1 and TRBJ1-5, with D possibly being TRBD1 (5 bases). Germline V lookup: CDR1 MGHRA, CDR2 YSYEKL. This CDR3 is 14 amino acids long. The V end lost 3 bases, the J end lost 2 bases, and 8 bases lay between the germline ends. CDR3 DNA sequence: TGCGCCAGCAGCCACCAGGGCCGCAATCAGCCCCAGCATTTT. Its protein product is CASSHQGRNQPQHF.

This chain connects TRBV20-1 to TRBJ1-4, with D possibly matching TRBD1 (6 bases). Germline V gene sequence: CDR1 DFQATT, CDR2 SNEGSKA (reference sequence). Trimming shortened V by 6 bases and J by 9 bases, and 11 bases separated the two germline ends. The CDR3 has 11 amino acids. CDR3 coding DNA: TGCAGTGCCCAGGACAGCCAAAAACTGTTTTTT. It yields the protein CSAQDSQKLFF.

V usage is TRBV10-3 and J usage is TRBJ1-2, with a weak D call TRBD1 (5 bases). CDR1 and CDR2 from the germline V gene are ENHRY and SYGVKD. This CDR3 contains 13 residues. The V gene lost 6 bases and the J gene lost 8 bases, with 16 bases spanning the gap. This CDR3 is CAIRQRDPEGYTF. CDR3 sequence (DNA): TGTGCCATCAGGCAGCGGGACCCGGAGGGCTACACCTTC.

V gene TRBV3-1 (or the pseudogene TRBV3-2) combines with J gene TRBJ1-6, with D hard to call. The germline V gene encodes CDR1 LGHDT and CDR2 YNNKEL (reference sequence). With 0 bases removed from V and 16 bases from J, the gap between germline ends came to 13 bases. The CDR3 has 13 residues. The CDR3 sequence: CASSQDGARRLHF. CDR3 coding DNA: TGTGCCAGCAGCCAAGATGGCGCACGGAGACTCCACTTT.

The rearrangement uses TRBV6-5 and TRBJ2-7, with a possible D match to TRBD1 (6 bases). The germline V gene encodes CDR1 MNHEY and CDR2 SVGAGI. This CDR3 is built from 13 residues. The ends were cut back, 6 bases at V and 6 bases at J, with 15 bases in the middle. The CDR3 DNA follows: TGTGCCAGCAGGCCCACAGGGTCGTCCGAGCAGTACGTC. Encoded protein: CASRPTGSSEQYV.

The chain couples TRBV11-2 to TRBJ2-5; 11 positions match TRBD1. The CDR3 has 16 amino acids. The J segment lost 5 bases and the V segment lost 2 bases, leaving 7 bases of the junction unmatched. Germline assignment: CDR1 SGHAT and CDR2 FQNNGV. CDR3 sequence: CASSLQGQGAKETQYF. In DNA, the CDR3 is TGTGCCAGCAGCTTACAAGGACAGGGGGCTAAGGAGACCCAGTACTTC.

This clone turned up a few times. The V call is TRBV2, the J call TRBJ2-3; D possibly corresponds to TRBD1 (6 bases). The length of the CDR3 is 17 residues. Trimming stripped 4 bases from V and 0 bases from J, with 17 bases between. Germline V gene sequence: CDR1 SNHLY, CDR2 FYNNEI. The CDR3 spells CASSGSWGPISTDTQYF. The CDR3 DNA reads TGTGCCAGCAGTGGGTCTTGGGGGCCCATAAGCACAGATACGCAGTATTTT.

This clone came up a few times. The junction departs from the called germline gene at one end, perhaps through a read error. The chain is built from TRBV6-1 and TRBJ2-3; 10 positions agree with TRBD2. Germline loops: CDR1 MNHNS, CDR2 SASEGT. This CDR3 spans 15 amino acids. The CDR3 DNA is TGTGCCAGCACTGAACTAGCGGGAAGCACAGATACGCAGTATTTT. It translates to CASTELAGSTDTQYF.

This clone has a single count. The V call is TRBV5-4, the J call TRBJ1-1; D is possibly TRBD1 (5 bases). With 4 bases removed from V and 5 bases from J, the gap between germline ends came to 15 bases. The CDR3 has 14 residues. Germline CDR1 is SGHNT and CDR2 is YYREEE (reference sequence). The CDR3 sequence: CASSAGLGWTEAFF. CDR3 in DNA: TGTGCCAGCAGCGCAGGGCTCGGGTGGACTGAAGCTTTCTTT.

V is TRBV30 and J is TRBJ1-5, with D uncertain. The CDR3 extends over 16 amino acids. Looked up from germline, CDR1 is GTSNPN and CDR2 is SVGIG (reference sequence). V was clipped by 2 bases and J by 4 bases, with 18 bases between them. CDR3 amino acids: CAWSPRHGWANQPQHF. CDR3 nucleotides: TGTGCCTGGAGTCCCCGACACGGATGGGCTAATCAGCCCCAGCATTTT.

V and J are TRBV5-1 and TRBJ2-7; 11 bases fit TRBD1. This CDR3 spans 15 amino acids. CDR1 is SGHRS and CDR2 is YFSETQ in the germline V gene. J gave up 5 bases and V 4 bases, and 8 bases lay outside the gene matches. The CDR3 bases are TGCGCCAGCAGCCCCGGACAGGGGGCGACGGACGAGCAGTACGTC. It codes for CASSPGQGATDEQYV.

The CDR3 here is CAWSVPGGPVGSIQYF. CDR3 nucleotide sequence: TGTGCCTGGAGTGTACCCGGGGGACCCGTGGGGAGCATTCAGTACTTC. J is TRBJ2-4 and V is TRBV30; D possibly corresponds to TRBD2 (6 bases). V was cut by 0 bases and J by 9 bases, with 21 bases left in between. Germline V gene data show CDR1 as GTSNPN and CDR2 as SVGIG (reference sequence). This CDR3 is built from 16 residues.